Detailed here is one T cell receptor beta chain. No antigen is known for it. This record comes from a study of cytomegalovirus exposure and HLA in healthy donors. Study results and limitations: Apart from CMV serostatus, no immune exposure information was available. It was approximately 170 TCR beta chains that were listed as cytomegalovirus-associated. Later analysis found that TCR beta chains associated with HLA were more clonally expanded than other, equally common chains. The authors later found most CMV-associated TCR beta chains appeared HLA-restricted.

The CDR3 has 15 residues. From germline, CDR1 is LNHDA and CDR2 SQIVND (reference sequence). The V end was cut by 7 bases, the J end by 0 bases, with 13 bases between. Both 60 Vbeta primers and 13 Jbeta primers went into the PCR. Only in-frame clones appear in the TCRdb table, and some are missing; sequencing was by immunoSEQ multiplex PCR. The table lists about 74,000 clones, around 70% of them singletons. The chain employs TRBV19 and TRBJ1-5, with D unresolved. Sequenced: PBMCs. The sequence came from a middle-aged woman in good health and CMV-seropositive. The CDR3: CASTALAVSNQPQHF. For the CDR3, the DNA is TGTGCCAGTACCGCCCTCGCAGTTAGCAATCAGCCCCAGCATTTT.